Given below is one T cell receptor (beta chain) in context. Only a few counts were recorded for this clonotype. It has no known antigen specificity. The sample holds no much larger clone one base away, and base qualities are not on file. Libraries of naive CD8 T cells were built from about 20,000 to 1,000,000 sorted cells, with 10%, 30% or 50% of the purified RNA used. On a BD FACSAria II, naive CD8 T cells were FACS-sorted as CD8+CD4-CCR7+CD45RA+ and collected into RLT Plus buffer. To test detection sensitivity, Jurkat RNA equal to ten TCR copies was added to samples of 20,000-1,000,000 naive CD8 T cells. CD8 T cells were enriched with RosetteSep CD8+ T Cell Enrichment Cocktail and Ficoll-Paque, followed by ACK red cell lysis. The data were taken from a study of molecular identifiers for immune sequencing clone quantification (dated by TCRdb to about 2018). At the level of the whole study: For a replicate experiment, RNA from 20,000 or 100,000 naive CD8 T cells was divided into five aliquots, and four of the five aliquots were sequenced. The study was a methods study using CD8 T cells to benchmark molecular-identifier clustering-based TCR repertoire sequencing (MIDCIRS) and TCR RNA copy counting. What the work shows at the level of the full study, not this receptor alone: Even against a background of about a million naive CD8 T cells, spiked-in Jurkat TCR RNA amounting to a single cell's worth was reported to be detectable. Highly expanded clone sizes could be underestimated because identical TCR molecules may share a barcode. When barcode sub-clustering was left out, chimeric consensus sequences inflated TCR diversity, with chimeras reaching as high as 47%. Clones above 20 RNA copies held over 98% of molecules in CMV-specific effector cells but under 1% in naive cells. The naive libraries included spiked-in Jurkat TCR RNA (approximately ten copies' worth), and this RNA is not part of the donor repertoire. Modeling estimated about 3 recovered TCR RNA copies per cell, compared with about ten by digital PCR, which implies roughly 30% capture efficiency.

The library was prepared using PCR. The instrument was an Illumina HiSeq 4000. Preparation of bulk TCR libraries followed a previously described approach, with the TCR primers listed in Table S5. Purification of total RNA was performed with the Qiagen AllPrep DNA/RNA kit. Reads from multiple sequencing runs of the same library were pooled before analysis. As for how the authors treated the data: Reads were retained only if the reads had an exact TCR constant sequence, and the retained reads were trimmed to 150 nt and grouped according to their 12-nt molecular barcodes. Reads inside each barcode group were sub-clustered using a 15% Levenshtein threshold, and a quality-weighted consensus sequence was constructed for each RNA molecule. Non-functional sequences were excluded, and lower-count sequences lying one edit away from another sequence were also excluded. Based on a fit of two negative binomial distributions, barcode sub-clusters having less than 20% of the maximum read count were discarded. The raw public data were reprocessed by TCRdb itself: fastp quality trimming at Q25, MiXCR clonotype calling, in-frame beta chains only. A single entry per CDR3 protein holds the most common genes and DNA from its merged rows. V and J calls and clone size were set by TCRdb, not the authors. The sample table contains more than 250,000 distinct CDR3 sequences; only one count was recorded for 20% to 25% of them. Of the sample, about 0.79% falls within the top ten clones.

V sheds 5 bases and J sheds 4 bases, leaving 17 bases between their ends. Per the germline V gene (reference sequence), SEHNR is the CDR1 and FQNEAQ is the CDR2. There are 15 amino acids in the CDR3, from cysteine to phenylalanine inclusive. The CDR3 DNA has 45 bases and is translated from base 1. The sequence was obtained from a human donor in good health. Some libraries in this study had Jurkat cell RNA spiked in. Sequencing input: naive CD8+ T cells from blood, with Jurkat cell RNA spiked in. Explained via the paper, the cell subset or site label denotes: FACS-sorted CD8+CD4-CCR7+CD45RA+ naive T cells. This chain joins TRBV7-9 to TRBJ2-5; the D gene is perhaps TRBD2, from 5 matching bases. In nucleotide form, the sequence is TGTGCCAGCAGCCTACCTTCCTTAGAGGGAGAGACCCAGTACTTC. Its amino acids are CASSLPSLEGETQYF.